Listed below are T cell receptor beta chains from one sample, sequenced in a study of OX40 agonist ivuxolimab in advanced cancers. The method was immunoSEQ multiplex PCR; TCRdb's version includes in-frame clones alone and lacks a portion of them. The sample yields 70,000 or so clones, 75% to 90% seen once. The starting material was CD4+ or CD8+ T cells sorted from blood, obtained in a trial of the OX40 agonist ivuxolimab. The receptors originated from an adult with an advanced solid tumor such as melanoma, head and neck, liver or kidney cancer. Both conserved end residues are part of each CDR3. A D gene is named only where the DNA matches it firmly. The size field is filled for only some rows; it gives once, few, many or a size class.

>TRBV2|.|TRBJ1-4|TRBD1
CASMGQLNEKLFF
TGTGCCAGTATGGGACAGTTAAATGAAAAACTGTTTTTT
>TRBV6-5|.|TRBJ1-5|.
CASTKGSQPQHF
TGTGCCAGCACCAAGGGCAGTCAGCCCCAGCATTTT
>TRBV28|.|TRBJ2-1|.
CASSSPRTIEQFF
TGTGCCAGCAGTTCACCCCGAACTATTGAGCAGTTCTTC
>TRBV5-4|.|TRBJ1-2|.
CASSPPGGRGPNYGYTF
TGTGCCAGCAGCCCCCCCGGAGGGCGGGGACCTAACTATGGCTACACCTTC
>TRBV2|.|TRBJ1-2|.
CALSGTNYGYTF
TGTGCCCTGTCGGGTACTAACTATGGCTACACCTTC
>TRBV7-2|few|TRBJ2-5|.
CASSLDRETQYF
TGTGCCAGCAGCTTAGACAGGGAGACCCAGTACTTC
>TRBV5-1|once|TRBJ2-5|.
CASSLGTGPEETQYF
TGCGCCAGCAGCTTGGGCACAGGGCCCGAAGAGACCCAGTACTTC
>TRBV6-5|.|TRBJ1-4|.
CASSSKTQQGLFF
TGTGCCAGCAGCTCTAAAACTCAGCAGGGACTGTTTTTT
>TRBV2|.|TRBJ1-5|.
CASSPTRDQPQHF
TGTGCCAGCAGCCCGACGAGGGACCAGCCCCAGCATTTT
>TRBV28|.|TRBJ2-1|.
CASSFTDLNEQFF
TGTGCCAGCAGTTTTACAGACCTCAATGAGCAGTTCTTC
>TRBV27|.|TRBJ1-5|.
CASSPEQTYSNQPQHF
TGTGCCAGCAGCCCTGAACAGACGTATAGCAATCAGCCCCAGCATTTT
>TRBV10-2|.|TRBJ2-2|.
CASTRTGGGELFF
TGCGCCAGCACCCGGACGGGTGGGGGGGAGCTGTTTTTT
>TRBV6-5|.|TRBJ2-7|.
CASSSTGPEQYF
TGTGCCAGCAGTTCAACAGGGCCGGAGCAGTACTTC
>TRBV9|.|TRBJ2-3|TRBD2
CASSGGLAGATDTQYF
TGTGCCAGCAGCGGCGGACTAGCGGGAGCCACAGATACGCAGTATTTT
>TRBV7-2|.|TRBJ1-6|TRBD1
CASSLGQGRNNSPLHF
TGTGCCAGCAGCTTAGGACAGGGAAGAAATAATTCACCCCTCCACTTT